The rows below give T cell receptor beta chains drawn from one sample of a study of cytomegalovirus exposure and HLA in healthy donors. TCRdb keeps only in-frame clones here, not all; method: immunoSEQ multiplex PCR. The sample consists of over 45,000 clones, 65% to 90% of them appearing once. Sequenced input: PBMCs. The receptors shown here come from a man under 40 in good health and CMV-seronegative. Both conserved end residues are part of each CDR3. Each record gives: J gene, V gene, D gene, clone size, CDR3 protein, CDR3 DNA. D genes are given only for firm matches. Some rows have no size entry. The others give once, few or many, or a class for an expanded clone.

TRBJ2-2 | TRBV21-1 | . | . | CASSTSGTTETGELFF | TGTGCCAGCAGCACCTCCGGGACTACCGAGACCGGGGAGCTGTTTTTT
TRBJ2-7 | TRBV4-3 | TRBD2 | . | CASSPPSGRGGYEQYF | TGCGCCAGCAGCCCCCCTAGCGGGAGGGGGGGCTACGAGCAGTACTTC
TRBJ1-2 | TRBV5-1 | . | . | CASSLEQGGYGYTF | TGCGCCAGCAGCTTGGAACAGGGAGGGTATGGCTACACCTTC
TRBJ2-2 | TRBV9 | . | . | CASSEGPKIGELFF | TGTGCCAGCAGCGAGGGGCCAAAAATCGGGGAGCTGTTTTTT
TRBJ1-5 | TRBV11-3 | TRBD1 | few | CASSLDDDRGRARWDQPQHF | TGTGCCAGCAGCTTAGATGACGACAGGGGCAGAGCACGATGGGATCAGCCCCAGCATTTT
TRBJ1-1 | TRBV6-5 | . | few | CASSTLQGRRTEAFF | TGTGCCAGCAGTACACTACAGGGAAGGAGGACTGAAGCTTTCTTT
TRBJ2-7 | TRBV7-6 | . | . | CASSLDPYLNVQYF | TGTGCCAGCAGCTTAGACCCCTATTTAAATGTGCAGTACTTC
TRBJ1-5 | TRBV5-1 | . | . | CASSLGSTGQPQHF | TGCGCCAGCAGCTTGGGTTCGACGGGTCAGCCCCAGCATTTT
TRBJ2-5 | TRBV11-1 | TRBD1 | . | CASSFTGGEETQYF | TGTGCCAGCAGCTTTACAGGGGGCGAGGAGACCCAGTACTTC
TRBJ2-4 | TRBV5-6 | TRBD1 | . | CASSLVGQGFSQNIQYF | TGTGCCAGCAGCTTGGTGGGACAGGGGTTTAGCCAAAACATTCAGTACTTC
TRBJ2-1 | TRBV9 | . | . | CASSVESGVAYNEQFF | TGTGCCAGCAGCGTAGAGTCGGGGGTCGCCTACAATGAGCAGTTCTTC
TRBJ2-7 | TRBV6-5 | . | . | CASRIGTVSYEQYF | TGTGCCTCACGCATTGGGACTGTCTCCTACGAGCAGTACTTC
TRBJ2-7 | TRBV28 | TRBD2 | . | CASSSPEAGASYEQYF | TGTGCCAGCAGTTCGCCAGAAGCGGGAGCTTCCTACGAGCAGTACTTC
TRBJ1-2 | TRBV18 | TRBD1 | . | CASSRDSEYGYTF | TGTGCCAGCTCACGGGACAGTGAATATGGCTACACCTTC
TRBJ2-7 | TRBV4-1 | . | . | CASSLGTPWEQYF | TGCGCCAGCAGCCTTGGGACTCCGTGGGAGCAGTACTTC
TRBJ1-5 | TRBV4-3 | . | . | CASSQDVAQPQHF | TGCGCCAGCAGCCAAGATGTGGCTCAGCCCCAGCATTTT
TRBJ1-6 | TRBV7-2 | . | . | CASSFLGGGNNSPLHF | TGTGCCAGCAGCTTCTTGGGGGGTGGAAATAATTCACCCCTCCACTTT
TRBJ1-1 | TRBV5-1 | . | . | CASSLGDQGRTEAFF | TGCGCCAGCAGCTTGGGGGATCAGGGGCGCACTGAAGCTTTCTTT
TRBJ1-1 | TRBV19 | TRBD1 | . | CASSIRGQGRMNTEAFF | TGTGCCAGTAGTATCAGAGGACAGGGTAGAATGAACACTGAAGCTTTCTTT
TRBJ2-2 | TRBV18 | TRBD2 | . | CASSPPRGTNTGELFF | TGTGCCAGCTCACCACCGCGGGGGACGAACACCGGGGAGCTGTTTTTT
TRBJ1-2 | TRBV4-1 | . | few | CASSPSHTISGPYYGYTF | TGCGCCAGCAGCCCATCCCACACAATCTCAGGGCCGTACTATGGCTACACCTTC
TRBJ2-5 | TRBV27 | TRBD1 | . | CASSLWPTGQGETQYF | TGTGCCAGCAGTTTATGGCCTACGGGACAGGGAGAGACCCAGTACTTC
TRBJ2-2 | TRBV7-8 | TRBD1 | . | CASSARDRGGGELFF | TGTGCCAGCAGCGCCCGGGACAGGGGAGGGGGGGAGCTGTTTTTT
TRBJ2-2 | TRBV5-4 | TRBD2 | . | CASSSGLAGLKNTGELFF | TGTGCCAGCAGTTCGGGACTAGCGGGGTTAAAGAACACCGGGGAGCTGTTTTTT
TRBJ1-4 | TRBV7-9 | TRBD1 | . | CSSSPPGTGFEKLFF | TGTTCCAGCAGCCCACCAGGGACAGGGTTTGAAAAACTGTTTTTT
TRBJ2-5 | TRBV11-2 | . | . | CASSLVDRGGETQYF | TGTGCCAGCAGCTTAGTTGACAGGGGAGGGGAGACCCAGTACTTC
TRBJ2-7 | TRBV2 | . | . | CASSPTGSYEQYF | TGTGCCAGCAGTCCCACAGGTTCCTACGAGCAGTACTTC
TRBJ2-7 | TRBV7-9 | . | . | CASSLGQPDLYEQYF | TGTGCCAGCAGCTTAGGACAGCCCGACCTCTACGAGCAGTACTTC